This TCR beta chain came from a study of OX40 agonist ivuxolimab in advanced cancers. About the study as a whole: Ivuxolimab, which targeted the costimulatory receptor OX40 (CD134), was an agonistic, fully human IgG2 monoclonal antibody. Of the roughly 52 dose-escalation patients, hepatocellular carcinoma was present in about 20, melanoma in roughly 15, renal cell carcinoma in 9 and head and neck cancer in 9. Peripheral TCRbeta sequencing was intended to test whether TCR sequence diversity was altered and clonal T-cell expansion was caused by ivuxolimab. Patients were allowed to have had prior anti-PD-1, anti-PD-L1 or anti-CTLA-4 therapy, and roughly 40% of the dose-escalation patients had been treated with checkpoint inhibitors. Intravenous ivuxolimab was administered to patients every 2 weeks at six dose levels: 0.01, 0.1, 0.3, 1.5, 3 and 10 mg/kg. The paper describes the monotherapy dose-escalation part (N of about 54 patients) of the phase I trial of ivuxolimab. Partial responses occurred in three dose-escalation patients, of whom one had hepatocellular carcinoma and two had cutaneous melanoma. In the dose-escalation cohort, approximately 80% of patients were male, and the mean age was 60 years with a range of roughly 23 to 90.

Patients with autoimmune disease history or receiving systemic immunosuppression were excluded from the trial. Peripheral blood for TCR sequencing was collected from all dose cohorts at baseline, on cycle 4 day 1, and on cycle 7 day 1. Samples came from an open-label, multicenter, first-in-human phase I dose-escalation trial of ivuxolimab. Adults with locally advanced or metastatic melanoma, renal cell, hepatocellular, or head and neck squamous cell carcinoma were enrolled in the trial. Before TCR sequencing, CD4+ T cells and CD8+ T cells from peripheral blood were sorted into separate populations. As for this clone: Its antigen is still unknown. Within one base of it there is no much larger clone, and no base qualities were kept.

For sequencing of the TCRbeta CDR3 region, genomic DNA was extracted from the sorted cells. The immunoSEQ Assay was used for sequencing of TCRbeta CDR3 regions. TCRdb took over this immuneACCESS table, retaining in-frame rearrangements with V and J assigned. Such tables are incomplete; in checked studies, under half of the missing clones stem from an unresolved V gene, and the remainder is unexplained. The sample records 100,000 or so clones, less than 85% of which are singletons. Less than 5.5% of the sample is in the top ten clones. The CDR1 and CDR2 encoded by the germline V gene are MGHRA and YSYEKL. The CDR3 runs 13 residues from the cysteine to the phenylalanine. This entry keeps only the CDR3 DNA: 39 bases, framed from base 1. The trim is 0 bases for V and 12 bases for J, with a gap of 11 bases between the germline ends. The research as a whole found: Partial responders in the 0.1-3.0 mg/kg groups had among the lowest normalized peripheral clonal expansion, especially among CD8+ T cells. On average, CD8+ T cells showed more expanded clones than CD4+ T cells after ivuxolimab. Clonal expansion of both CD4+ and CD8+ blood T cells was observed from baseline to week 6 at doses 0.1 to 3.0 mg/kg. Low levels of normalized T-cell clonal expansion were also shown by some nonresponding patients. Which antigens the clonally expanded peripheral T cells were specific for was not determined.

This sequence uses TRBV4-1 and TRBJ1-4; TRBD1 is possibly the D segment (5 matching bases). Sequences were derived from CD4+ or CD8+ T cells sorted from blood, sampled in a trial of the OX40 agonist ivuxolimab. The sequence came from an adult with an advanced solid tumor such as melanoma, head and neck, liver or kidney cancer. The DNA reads TGCGCCAGCAGCCAAGATCCGGGAGGGGAACTGTTTTTT. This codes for CASSQDPGGELFF.